This T cell receptor (beta chain) was observed in a study of CD8 T cells in Susac syndrome. It was negative isolation that provided the CD8+ and CD4+ T cells, whereas TEMRA cells were enriched by FACS. CDR3 length: 14 amino acids. V dropped 3 bases and J dropped 0 bases, with 9 bases sitting between them. Reverse transcription of about 0.5 to 1 ug RNA used random hexamers. TCRdb re-derived calls from the immunoSEQ multiplex PCR reads in MiXCR, one entry per CDR3 protein. The sample includes 180,000 or so distinct CDR3 sequences, about 94% seen only once; the top ten take 0.14%. This sequence joins TRBV12-3 or TRBV12-4 and TRBJ2-7; D is unclear. Material for sequencing was CD4+ T cells from PBMCs. The TCR originated in a human donor in good health. CDR3 coding DNA: TGTGCCAGCAGTTTTTCGGGTTACTCCTACGAGCAGTACTTC. Translated: CASSFSGYSYEQYF.